These T cell receptor beta chains were read from a single sample in a study of response to subunit inactivated influenza vaccine. Using its own MiXCR run on the RT-PCR reads, TCRdb lists one record per CDR3 protein. The data show almost 250,000 distinct CDR3 sequences, 12% seen once. The sequencing here drew on non-naive T cells sorted from PBMCs, taken around 15 days before vaccination. These receptors were taken from a middle-aged man who received an inactivated influenza vaccine. CDR3s include the opening cysteine and the closing phenylalanine or tryptophan.

CDR3 protein,J gene,V gene
CASSQAGAGGHEQFF,TRBJ2-1,TRBV4-2
CASSPRWDRGFPQYF,TRBJ2-7,TRBV7-2
CASSSAGGLGGNQPQHF,TRBJ1-5,TRBV6-2/TRBV6-3
CASGRQGLGTEAFF,TRBJ1-1,TRBV6-2/TRBV6-3
CASSLRAQLAGAEEQFF,TRBJ2-1,TRBV28
CASSDRGGTEAFF,TRBJ1-1,TRBV2
CASKNDTGTYEQYF,TRBJ2-7,TRBV27
CSAGLTPQQYF,TRBJ2-7,TRBV20-1
CASSPETVSGNTIYF,TRBJ1-3,TRBV4-2
CASSYSLAGGRDEQFF,TRBJ2-1,TRBV6-5
CASREPPGELFF,TRBJ2-2,TRBV4-1
CASSFSGFSSSYEQYF,TRBJ2-7,TRBV7-2
CASSPRTGGSYEQYF,TRBJ2-7,TRBV7-2
CCAPNVWRASSYNEQFF,TRBJ2-1,TRBV20-1
CASSQTGFDSPLHF,TRBJ1-6,TRBV12-3/TRBV12-4
CASMSQQETQYF,TRBJ2-5,TRBV19